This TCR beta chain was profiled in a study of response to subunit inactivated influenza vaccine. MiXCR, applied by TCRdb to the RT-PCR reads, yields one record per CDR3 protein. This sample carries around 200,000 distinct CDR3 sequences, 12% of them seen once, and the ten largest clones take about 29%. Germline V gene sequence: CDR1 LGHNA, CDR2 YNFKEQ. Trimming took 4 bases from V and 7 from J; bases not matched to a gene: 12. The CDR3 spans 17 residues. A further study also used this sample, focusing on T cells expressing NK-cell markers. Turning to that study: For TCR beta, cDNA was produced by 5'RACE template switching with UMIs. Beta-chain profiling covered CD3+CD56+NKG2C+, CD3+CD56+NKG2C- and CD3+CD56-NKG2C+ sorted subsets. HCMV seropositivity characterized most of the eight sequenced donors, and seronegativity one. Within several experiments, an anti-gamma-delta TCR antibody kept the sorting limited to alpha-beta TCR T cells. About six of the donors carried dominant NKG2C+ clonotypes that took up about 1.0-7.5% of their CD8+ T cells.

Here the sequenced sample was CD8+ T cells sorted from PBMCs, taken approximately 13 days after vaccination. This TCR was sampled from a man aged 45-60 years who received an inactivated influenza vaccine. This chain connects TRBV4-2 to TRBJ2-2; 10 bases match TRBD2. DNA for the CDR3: TGTGCCAGCAGCCGGGAGGGGCTAGCGGGAGTCGGCGGGGAGCTGTTTTTT. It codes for CASSREGLAGVGGELFF.